This is a list of T cell receptor beta chains from one sample in a study of T cell repertoires in ileal Crohn's disease. TCRdb's table, derived via immunoSEQ multiplex PCR, lists solely in-frame clones and lacks some. The sample lists 3,500 to 4,500 clones, around three quarters occurring once. The source material was ileal tissue. These receptors were collected from an adult with Crohn's disease. CDR3s include the opening cysteine and the closing phenylalanine or tryptophan. D genes are given only for firm matches. For some rows the clone size is stated as once, few or many, or as a class when expanded; others skip it.

d_gene	v_gene	abundance	j_gene	CDR3aa	CDR3nt
.	TRBV4-2	.	TRBJ1-1	CASSLLNQGTEAFF	TGTGCCAGCAGCTTGCTTAACCAGGGGACTGAAGCTTTCTTT
TRBD2	TRBV5-1	once	TRBJ2-5	CASSQPERDRQETQYF	TGTGCCAGCAGCCAACCCGAGCGGGATAGACAAGAGACCCAGTACTTC
.	TRBV5-4	.	TRBJ1-6	CASSRPGTGDSPLHF	TGTGCCAGCAGCCGCCCGGGAACCGGGGATTCACCCCTCCACTTT
.	TRBV7-2	.	TRBJ2-7	CASSLGQVYEQYF	TGTGCCAGCAGCTTAGGACAGGTATACGAGCAGTACTTC
.	TRBV30	once	TRBJ1-1	CAWRYVNTEAFF	TGTGCCTGGAGGTATGTGAACACTGAAGCTTTCTTT
.	TRBV7-8	once	TRBJ1-1	CASSLGVGAGAEAFF	TGTGCCAGCAGCTTAGGGGTAGGGGCTGGGGCTGAAGCTTTCTTT
.	TRBV7-2	.	TRBJ1-1	CASSLVYSGTEAFF	TGTGCCAGCAGCTTAGTTTATTCGGGCACTGAAGCTTTCTTT
.	TRBV7-8	.	TRBJ1-3	CASSLARGNAGNTIYF	TGTGCCAGCAGCTTAGCGCGGGGTAACGCTGGAAACACCATATATTTT
.	TRBV2	.	TRBJ1-2	CASTAGANYGYTF	TGTGCCAGCACCGCAGGCGCTAACTATGGCTACACCTTC
.	TRBV18	.	TRBJ2-7	CVSSPLGEEDEQYF	TGTGTCAGCTCACCGTTGGGAGAAGAGGACGAGCAGTACTTC
.	TRBV7-3	.	TRBJ1-4	CASSPGATNEKLFF	TGTGCCAGCAGCCCCGGGGCAACTAATGAAAAACTGTTTTTT
TRBD1	TRBV7-4	once	TRBJ2-1	CASSLETDRWGLNENEQFF	TGTGCCAGCAGCTTAGAGACGGACAGGTGGGGATTGAATGAGAATGAGCAGTTCTTC
TRBD2	TRBV28	.	TRBJ2-1	CASSLIFSGGRSVDEQFF	TGTGCCAGCAGTTTAATTTTCTCGGGCGGGAGATCAGTAGATGAGCAGTTCTTC
.	TRBV4-3	.	TRBJ2-6	CASSQEGSSGANVLTF	TGCGCCAGCAGCCAAGAGGGCTCCTCCGGGGCCAACGTCCTGACTTTC
.	TRBV20-1	.	TRBJ2-3	CSARARDTQYF	TGCAGTGCCCGCGCCCGGGATACGCAGTATTTT
TRBD2	TRBV5-4	.	TRBJ2-1	CASSPREGLFSYNEQFF	TGTGCCAGCAGCCCCAGGGAGGGACTCTTTAGCTACAATGAGCAGTTCTTC
.	TRBV16	.	TRBJ1-1	CASSLSGAGVEAFF	TGTGCCAGCAGCCTGTCAGGGGCAGGGGTTGAAGCTTTCTTT
.	TRBV5-4	.	TRBJ2-5	CASSPQGQETQYF	TGTGCCAGCAGTCCTCAGGGACAAGAGACCCAGTACTTC
.	TRBV4-3	.	TRBJ2-3	CASSQDLADRTDTQYF	TGCGCCAGCAGCCAAGATCTTGCGGATCGCACAGATACGCAGTATTTT
TRBD1	TRBV6-6	.	TRBJ1-2	CASRTQGGGYTF	TGTGCCAGCAGGACACAGGGGGGTGGCTACACCTTC
.	TRBV30	.	TRBJ1-2	CASHQGNGYTF	TGTGCCTCCCACCAGGGGAATGGCTACACCTTC
.	TRBV18	.	TRBJ2-5	CASSAIQGARETQYF	TGTGCCAGCTCCGCTATACAGGGCGCGCGGGAGACCCAGTACTTC
.	TRBV20-1	.	TRBJ2-2	CSASGTGELFF	TGCAGTGCAAGCGGAACCGGGGAGCTGTTTTTT
TRBD1	TRBV11-1	.	TRBJ1-2	CASSSNPGTGDSFHYGYTF	TGTGCCAGCAGCTCAAACCCCGGGACAGGGGATTCCTTCCACTATGGCTACACCTTC
.	TRBV6-5	once	TRBJ1-1	CASSRPGGSTEAFF	TGTGCCAGCAGTCGACCGGGGGGAAGCACTGAAGCTTTCTTT
.	TRBV13	.	TRBJ2-7	CASSLSRGGYEQYF	TGTGCCAGCAGCTTAAGCAGGGGCGGATACGAGCAGTACTTC
TRBD1	TRBV29-1	.	TRBJ2-4	CSVEAGTGGNIQYF	TGCAGCGTTGAGGCTGGGACAGGGGGGAACATTCAGTACTTC
TRBD1	TRBV7-6	.	TRBJ1-2	CASSETPKTGGYGYTF	TGTGCCAGCAGCGAGACCCCGAAAACAGGGGGCTATGGCTACACCTTC
TRBD1	TRBV10-3	.	TRBJ1-4	CAVQRGREEKLFF	TGTGCTGTTCAGAGGGGGCGCGAAGAAAAACTGTTTTTT
.	TRBV5-1	.	TRBJ2-5	CASSLAPDMGGQETQYF	TGCGCCAGCAGCTTGGCCCCTGACATGGGTGGGCAAGAGACCCAGTACTTC
.	TRBV21-1	.	TRBJ2-5	CASSKDRDQQETQYF	TGTGCCAGCAGCAAGGACAGGGACCAGCAAGAGACCCAGTACTTC
.	TRBV9	once	TRBJ2-1	CASSVEVALAPGNEQFF	TGTGCCAGCAGCGTAGAGGTTGCGCTAGCCCCCGGCAATGAGCAGTTCTTC
TRBD2	TRBV7-9	.	TRBJ2-1	CASSLSSGYNEQFF	TGTGCCAGCAGCTTATCTAGCGGGTACAATGAGCAGTTCTTC
TRBD2	TRBV19	large	TRBJ2-1	CATALTSGYNEQFF	TGTGCCACAGCCCTGACTAGCGGATACAATGAGCAGTTCTTC
TRBD2	TRBV7-3	.	TRBJ2-3	CASSLDGLAQVTQYF	TGTGCCAGCAGCTTAGACGGACTAGCCCAGGTCACGCAGTATTTT
.	TRBV5-1	.	TRBJ1-2	CASSLDAGIYGYTF	TGCGCCAGCAGCTTGGACGCAGGGATCTATGGCTACACCTTC
.	TRBV16	.	TRBJ1-1	CASSPHPTGTAFF	TGTGCCAGCAGCCCACACCCCACAGGGACGGCTTTCTTT
TRBD2	TRBV30	.	TRBJ2-1	CAWRGTSGGLFSYNEQFF	TGTGCCTGGAGGGGGACTAGCGGGGGGCTCTTCTCCTACAATGAGCAGTTCTTC
.	TRBV5-4	.	TRBJ1-1	CASSLGGTFTEAFF	TGTGCCAGCAGCTTGGGCGGGACGTTCACTGAAGCTTTCTTT
.	TRBV18	.	TRBJ1-2	CASSPEGSYGYTF	TGTGCCAGCTCACCAGAAGGGAGCTATGGCTACACCTTC
.	TRBV6-5	.	TRBJ2-1	CASRSRSYNEQFF	TGTGCCAGCAGGTCGCGGTCCTACAATGAGCAGTTCTTC
TRBD1	TRBV29-1	.	TRBJ2-3	CSVNQGAGTDTQYF	TGCAGCGTCAACCAGGGGGCCGGCACAGATACGCAGTATTTT
.	TRBV6-5	.	TRBJ1-1	CASSYSPGYTNTEAFF	TGTGCCAGCAGTTACTCCCCGGGGTATACGAACACTGAAGCTTTCTTT
.	TRBV20-1	.	TRBJ2-5	CSPQERETQYF	TGCAGTCCCCAGGAAAGGGAGACCCAGTACTTC
.	TRBV2	once	TRBJ1-2	CASSEAGGPVGYTF	TGTGCCAGCAGTGAAGCCGGGGGGCCCGTCGGCTACACCTTC
TRBD2	TRBV7-3	.	TRBJ2-6	CASSPRTSGRGGANVLTF	TGTGCCAGCAGCCCCCGGACTAGCGGGAGAGGTGGGGCCAACGTCCTGACTTTC
TRBD2	TRBV5-1	few	TRBJ2-3	CASSLDGRSNLAGATDTQYF	TGTGCCAGCAGCTTGGACGGACGGAGCAATCTAGCGGGAGCCACAGATACGCAGTATTTT
TRBD2	TRBV27	.	TRBJ2-2	CASSPPGRGITGELFF	TGTGCCAGCAGCCCCCCAGGGCGGGGGATCACCGGGGAGCTGTTTTTT
TRBD1	TRBV27	.	TRBJ1-2	CASSFRQGVDGYTF	TGTGCCAGCAGTTTTCGACAGGGGGTCGATGGCTACACCTTC
.	TRBV11-3	.	TRBJ1-1	CASSRYREGVNTEAFF	TGTGCCAGCAGCAGATACAGGGAGGGGGTGAACACTGAAGCTTTCTTT
.	TRBV5-6	.	TRBJ2-5	CASIHRVVGTQYF	TGTGCCAGCATCCACAGGGTGGTGGGGACCCAGTACTTC